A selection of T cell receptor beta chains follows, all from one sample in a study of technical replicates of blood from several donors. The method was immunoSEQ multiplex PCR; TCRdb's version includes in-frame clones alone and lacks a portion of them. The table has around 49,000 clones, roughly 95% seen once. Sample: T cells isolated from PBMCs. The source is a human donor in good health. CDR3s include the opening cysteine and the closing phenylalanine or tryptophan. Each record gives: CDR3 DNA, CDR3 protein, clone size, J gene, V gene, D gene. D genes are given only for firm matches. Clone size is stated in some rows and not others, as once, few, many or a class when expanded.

CDR3 DNA: TGTGCCAGCAGCTCCAGCTTGGGGGGGGAAACTGAAGCTTTCTTT
CDR3 protein: CASSSSLGGETEAFF
clone size: .
J gene: TRBJ1-1
V gene: TRBV7-9
D gene: .

CDR3 DNA: TGTGCCAGCAGTCGACCAGGGGGTTATGAAAAACTGTTTTTT
CDR3 protein: CASSRPGGYEKLFF
clone size: .
J gene: TRBJ1-4
V gene: TRBV9
D gene: TRBD1

CDR3 DNA: TGTGCCAGCGGGAGGGGTACCGGGGAGCTGTTTTTT
CDR3 protein: CASGRGTGELFF
clone size: .
J gene: TRBJ2-2
V gene: TRBV6-5
D gene: TRBD2

CDR3 DNA: TGTGCCAGCAGTGGGTGGCGGGAGGGACTCTCCTACAATGAGCAGTTCTTC
CDR3 protein: CASSGWREGLSYNEQFF
clone size: .
J gene: TRBJ2-1
V gene: TRBV28
D gene: TRBD2

CDR3 DNA: TGTGCCAGTAGTGGAGGGGGCGAAGAGACCCAGTACTTC
CDR3 protein: CASSGGGEETQYF
clone size: .
J gene: TRBJ2-5
V gene: TRBV19
D gene: .

CDR3 DNA: TGTGCCAGTAGCTTTGGGGAGGGCTACACCTTC
CDR3 protein: CASSFGEGYTF
clone size: .
J gene: TRBJ1-2
V gene: TRBV19
D gene: .

CDR3 DNA: TGTGCCAGCTCGGGAGTCTACGAGCAGTACTTC
CDR3 protein: CASSGVYEQYF
clone size: .
J gene: TRBJ2-7
V gene: TRBV6-6
D gene: .

CDR3 DNA: TGTGCCAGCAGTTTGGACCCCCGGGGTATGAACACTGAAGCTTTCTTT
CDR3 protein: CASSLDPRGMNTEAFF
clone size: .
J gene: TRBJ1-1
V gene: TRBV28
D gene: .

CDR3 DNA: TGTGCCAGCAGCAAAGGCGGAATCGGGGCCAACGTCCTGACTTTC
CDR3 protein: CASSKGGIGANVLTF
clone size: .
J gene: TRBJ2-6
V gene: TRBV7-2
D gene: .

CDR3 DNA: TGTGCCACCAGCAGAGCACTAGCGGATAGCTCCTACAATGAGCAGTTCTTC
CDR3 protein: CATSRALADSSYNEQFF
clone size: .
J gene: TRBJ2-1
V gene: TRBV15
D gene: TRBD2

CDR3 DNA: TGTGCCAGTACCTCACGAGACAGGGATCAGCCCCAGCATTTT
CDR3 protein: CASTSRDRDQPQHF
clone size: .
J gene: TRBJ1-5
V gene: TRBV19
D gene: TRBD1

CDR3 DNA: TGTGCCTGGAGGGGACAGGGGAATAATGAAAAACTGTTTTTT
CDR3 protein: CAWRGQGNNEKLFF
clone size: .
J gene: TRBJ1-4
V gene: TRBV30
D gene: TRBD1

CDR3 DNA: TGCGCCAGCGCTGGACTAGCGGGAGTCCAGGACACCGGGGAGCTGTTTTTT
CDR3 protein: CASAGLAGVQDTGELFF
clone size: .
J gene: TRBJ2-2
V gene: TRBV10-2
D gene: TRBD2

CDR3 DNA: TGTGCCAGCAGCGTAGAAGCCAGGGGAGAAGAGACCCAGTACTTC
CDR3 protein: CASSVEARGEETQYF
clone size: .
J gene: TRBJ2-5
V gene: TRBV9
D gene: .

CDR3 DNA: TGTGCCAGCAGTTACCCGGGGGACAGGGATGCCTACGAGCAGTACTTC
CDR3 protein: CASSYPGDRDAYEQYF
clone size: .
J gene: TRBJ2-7
V gene: TRBV6-6
D gene: TRBD1

CDR3 DNA: TGCGCCAGCAGTTTGACTAGCGGAGCGAACTACGAGCAGTACTTC
CDR3 protein: CASSLTSGANYEQYF
clone size: .
J gene: TRBJ2-7
V gene: TRBV5-1
D gene: TRBD2

CDR3 DNA: TGTGCCAGCATGACGGGAGAGTGGGATACGCAGTATTTT
CDR3 protein: CASMTGEWDTQYF
clone size: once
J gene: TRBJ2-3
V gene: TRBV2
D gene: .

CDR3 DNA: TGTGCCAGCAGCTTAAATTTCGCGGGAGAGGCAGATACGCAGTATTTT
CDR3 protein: CASSLNFAGEADTQYF
clone size: once
J gene: TRBJ2-3
V gene: TRBV7-2
D gene: TRBD2

CDR3 DNA: TGCAGCGTTACTTCGGGGAACACTGAAGCTTTCTTT
CDR3 protein: CSVTSGNTEAFF
clone size: .
J gene: TRBJ1-1
V gene: TRBV29-1
D gene: .

CDR3 DNA: TGTGCCTGGAGTTCAAATGAAAAACTGTTTTTT
CDR3 protein: CAWSSNEKLFF
clone size: .
J gene: TRBJ1-4
V gene: TRBV30
D gene: .

CDR3 DNA: TGTGCCAGCAGCCGACTAAATGAAAAACTGTTTTTT
CDR3 protein: CASSRLNEKLFF
clone size: .
J gene: TRBJ1-4
V gene: TRBV9
D gene: .

CDR3 DNA: TGTGCCAGCAGTGACGGGACAGTCAATCAGCCCCAGCATTTT
CDR3 protein: CASSDGTVNQPQHF
clone size: .
J gene: TRBJ1-5
V gene: TRBV6-4
D gene: TRBD1

CDR3 DNA: TGTGCCAGCAGCTTAGATGCCGGCAGGGGGCCGCAAGAGACCCAGTACTTC
CDR3 protein: CASSLDAGRGPQETQYF
clone size: .
J gene: TRBJ2-5
V gene: TRBV11-3
D gene: TRBD1

CDR3 DNA: TGTGCCAGTAGTTTGGACAGGAACACTGAAGCTTTCTTT
CDR3 protein: CASSLDRNTEAFF
clone size: .
J gene: TRBJ1-1
V gene: TRBV19
D gene: .

CDR3 DNA: TGTGCCATCAGTGACAGGGTAATGCAAAACTATGGCTACACCTTC
CDR3 protein: CAISDRVMQNYGYTF
clone size: .
J gene: TRBJ1-2
V gene: TRBV10-3
D gene: .

CDR3 DNA: TGTGCCAGCAGCGACCCCGGACAGGGGGGTCTAGTCGATGAGCAGTTCTTC
CDR3 protein: CASSDPGQGGLVDEQFF
clone size: .
J gene: TRBJ2-1
V gene: TRBV9
D gene: TRBD1

CDR3 DNA: TGTGCCAGCAGTCCACAGGGACTAGCCCCCTACGAGCAGTACTTC
CDR3 protein: CASSPQGLAPYEQYF
clone size: .
J gene: TRBJ2-7
V gene: TRBV28
D gene: TRBD2

CDR3 DNA: TGTGCCGGCGGGACAGGAAGAGTGTCTGGGGCCAACGTCCTGACTTTC
CDR3 protein: CAGGTGRVSGANVLTF
clone size: .
J gene: TRBJ2-6
V gene: TRBV2
D gene: TRBD1

CDR3 DNA: TGTGCCTGGAACTCCGGGACAGGGGGTTTATATGGCTACACCTTC
CDR3 protein: CAWNSGTGGLYGYTF
clone size: .
J gene: TRBJ1-2
V gene: TRBV30
D gene: TRBD1

CDR3 DNA: TGTGCCAGCAGTCGAGCGGCCTACAATGAGCAGTTCTTC
CDR3 protein: CASSRAAYNEQFF
clone size: .
J gene: TRBJ2-1
V gene: TRBV6-5
D gene: .